This T cell receptor (beta chain) was sequenced during a study of cytomegalovirus exposure and HLA in healthy donors. A word on this clone: What it recognizes is unknown.

Study results and caveats: Most likely, a cluster of highly shared sequence variants arose as a sequencing artifact. An apparent linkage of common viral pathogens to several of the most significant clusters emerged in a later analysis. Apart from CMV serostatus, no immune exposure information was available.

Deletions cut 2 bases from V and 6 bases from J, with 16 bases between. Looked up from germline, CDR1 is LGHNA and CDR2 is YNFKEQ. The CDR3 is 15 amino acids. Primers included in the PCR were 60 Vbeta and 13 Jbeta primers. The data were produced by immunoSEQ multiplex PCR, yet TCRdb's version contains in-frame clones alone and is incomplete. The data show 100,000 to 150,000 clones, with roughly 71% seen just once and approximately 5% held by the top ten. Nominal health characterized the donors when sampled, though unrecorded immune exposures were likely. The chain links TRBV4-2 to TRBJ1-2; no clear D. Sequenced: PBMCs. The sequence came from a woman aged 45-65 years in good health and CMV-seropositive. CDR3 amino acids: CASSQWTPKADGYTF. The DNA of the CDR3 is TGTGCCAGCAGCCAATGGACTCCCAAGGCGGATGGCTACACCTTC.